This section outlines one TCR beta chain sequence together with its context. Every PCR was spiked with synthetic TCR analog templates. Libraries were prepared by immunoSEQ multiplex PCR; TCRdb keeps only in-frame clonotypes and omits some of them. The sample lists about 81,000 clones, around nine tenths seen once, with roughly 9.4% in the top ten. The source of the sample is a study of PD-L1 blockade in urothelial cancer. For the study at large: Each participant's history included 0 to 3 prior chemotherapy regimens. Analyses used blood from 3 weeks (second dose) and 6 weeks after treatment start.

The germline CDR1 and CDR2 sequences are MNHEY and SMNVEV (reference sequence). V was trimmed by 8 bases and J by 0 bases, leaving 9 bases between them. The CDR3 is 13 amino acids. The sample was PBMCs, taken around atezolizumab (anti-PD-L1) treatment. The receptor was isolated from a man aged 60 to 75 with urothelial cancer. This rearrangement joins TRBV27 to TRBJ2-3, with D unclear. This chain's CDR3 is CASRKLSTDTQYF. DNA of the CDR3: TGTGCCAGCCGAAAACTTAGCACAGATACGCAGTATTTT.